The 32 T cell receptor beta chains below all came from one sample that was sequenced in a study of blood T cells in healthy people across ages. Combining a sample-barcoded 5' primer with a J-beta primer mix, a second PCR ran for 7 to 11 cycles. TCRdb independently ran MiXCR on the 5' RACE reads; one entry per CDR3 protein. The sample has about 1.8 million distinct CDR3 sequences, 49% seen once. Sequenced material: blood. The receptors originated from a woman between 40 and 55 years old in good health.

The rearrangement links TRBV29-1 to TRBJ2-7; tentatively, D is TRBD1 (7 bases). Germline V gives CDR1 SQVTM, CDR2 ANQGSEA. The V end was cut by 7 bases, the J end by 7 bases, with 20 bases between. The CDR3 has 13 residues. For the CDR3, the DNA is TGCAGCGGTCAGGGGGGCGTCTACAATGAGCAGTACTTC. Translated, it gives CSGQGGVYNEQYF.

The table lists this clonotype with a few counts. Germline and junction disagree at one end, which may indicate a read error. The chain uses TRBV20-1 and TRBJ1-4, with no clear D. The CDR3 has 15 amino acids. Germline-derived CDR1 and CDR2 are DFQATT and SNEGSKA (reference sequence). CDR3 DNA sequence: TGCAGTGCTAGTGTCAGCCCTCACGGAAATGAAAAGCTGTTTTTT. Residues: CSASVSPHGNEKLFF.

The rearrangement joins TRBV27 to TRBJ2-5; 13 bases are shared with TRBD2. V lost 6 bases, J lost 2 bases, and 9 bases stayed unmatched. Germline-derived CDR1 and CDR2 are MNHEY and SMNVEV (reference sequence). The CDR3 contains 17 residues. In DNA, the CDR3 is TGTGCCAGCAGCTCCACCCGGACTAGCGGGGGACAAGAGACCCAGTACTTC. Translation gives CASSSTRTSGGQETQYF.

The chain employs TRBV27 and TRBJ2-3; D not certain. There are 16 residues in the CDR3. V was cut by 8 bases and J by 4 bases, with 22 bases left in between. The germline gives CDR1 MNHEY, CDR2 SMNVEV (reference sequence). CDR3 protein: CASAPDKWVLSDTQYF. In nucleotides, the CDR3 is TGTGCCAGCGCTCCAGACAAATGGGTATTATCAGATACGCAGTATTTT.

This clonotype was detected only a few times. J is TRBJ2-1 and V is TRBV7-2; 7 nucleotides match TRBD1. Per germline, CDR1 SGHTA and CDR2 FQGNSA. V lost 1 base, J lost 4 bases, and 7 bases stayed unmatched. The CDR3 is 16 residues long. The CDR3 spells CASSLVWGQSYNEQFF. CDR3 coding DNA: TGTGCCAGCAGCTTAGTATGGGGACAGTCGTACAATGAGCAGTTCTTC.

CDR3 sequence reads: CASSPSTASSKASTDTQYF. The DNA of the CDR3 is TGCGCCAGCAGCCCCTCTACCGCTTCTAGTAAAGCGTCGACAGATACGCAGTATTTT. This chain links TRBV4-3 with TRBJ2-3; unclear D gene. Germline V gene sequence: CDR1 LGHNA, CDR2 YSLEER. The V and J ends lost 4 bases and 3 bases respectively, with 26 bases between them. CDR3 length: 19 residues.

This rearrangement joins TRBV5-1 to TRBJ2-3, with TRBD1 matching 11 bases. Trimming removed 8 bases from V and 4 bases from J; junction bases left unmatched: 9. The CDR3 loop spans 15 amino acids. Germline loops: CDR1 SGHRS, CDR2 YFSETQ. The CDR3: CASIGQGARADTQYF. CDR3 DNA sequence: TGCGCCAGTATCGGACAGGGGGCGCGAGCAGATACGCAGTATTTT.

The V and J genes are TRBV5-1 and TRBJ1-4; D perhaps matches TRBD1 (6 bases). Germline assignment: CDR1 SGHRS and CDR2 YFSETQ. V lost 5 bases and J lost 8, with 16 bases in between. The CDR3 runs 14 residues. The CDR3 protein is CASRRDNAKEKLFF. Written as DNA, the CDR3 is TGCGCCAGCAGAAGGGACAACGCGAAGGAAAAACTGTTTTTT.

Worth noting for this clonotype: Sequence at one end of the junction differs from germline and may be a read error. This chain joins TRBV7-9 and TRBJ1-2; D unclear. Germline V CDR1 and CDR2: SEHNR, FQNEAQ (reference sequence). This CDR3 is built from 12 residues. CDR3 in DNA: TGTTCCAGCAGCCCCCAGAACTATGGCTACACCTTC. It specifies CSSSPQNYGYTF.

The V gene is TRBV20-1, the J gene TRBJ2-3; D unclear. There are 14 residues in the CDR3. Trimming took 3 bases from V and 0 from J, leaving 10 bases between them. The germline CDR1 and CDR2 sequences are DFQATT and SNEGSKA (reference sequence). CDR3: CSASWVTSTDTQYF. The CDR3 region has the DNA TGCAGTGCTAGTTGGGTTACTAGCACAGATACGCAGTATTTT.

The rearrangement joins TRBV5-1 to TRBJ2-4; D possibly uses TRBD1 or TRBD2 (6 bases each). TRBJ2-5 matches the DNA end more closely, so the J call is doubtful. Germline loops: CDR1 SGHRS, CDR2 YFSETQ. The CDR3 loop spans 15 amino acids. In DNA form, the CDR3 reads TGCGCCAGCAGCTTGGAGTGGGGGGCCTGGGAGACCCAGTACTTC. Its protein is CASSLEWGAWETQYF.

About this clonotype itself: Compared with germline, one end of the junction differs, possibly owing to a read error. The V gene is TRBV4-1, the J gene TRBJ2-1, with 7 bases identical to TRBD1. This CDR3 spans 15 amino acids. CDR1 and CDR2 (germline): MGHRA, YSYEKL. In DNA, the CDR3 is TGCGCCGGCAGCGGCCGGGACAGCTCGAAGAATGAGCAGTTCTTC. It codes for CAGSGRDSSKNEQFF.

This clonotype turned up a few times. CDR3 sequence: CASSPGVQGKLETQYF. In DNA, the CDR3 is TGTGCCAGCAGTCCTGGGGTTCAGGGGAAGTTAGAGACCCAGTACTTC. The V gene is TRBV28, the J gene TRBJ2-5, with a possible D match to TRBD1 (6 bases). The germline V gene encodes CDR1 MDHEN and CDR2 SYDVKM. V gave up 5 bases and J gave up 4 bases, with 20 bases separating them. The CDR3 extends over 16 amino acids.

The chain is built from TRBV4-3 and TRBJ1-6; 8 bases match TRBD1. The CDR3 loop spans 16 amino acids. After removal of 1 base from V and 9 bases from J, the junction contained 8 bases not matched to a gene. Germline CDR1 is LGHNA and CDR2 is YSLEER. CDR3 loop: CASSQGGGQGASPLHF. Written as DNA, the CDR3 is TGCGCCAGCAGCCAAGGGGGCGGGCAGGGGGCTTCACCCCTCCACTTT.

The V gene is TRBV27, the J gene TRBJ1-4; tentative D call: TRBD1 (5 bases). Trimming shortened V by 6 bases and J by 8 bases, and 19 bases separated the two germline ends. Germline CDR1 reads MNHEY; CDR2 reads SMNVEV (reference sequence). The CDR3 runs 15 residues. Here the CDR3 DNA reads TGTGCCAGCAGCACATCGGGGGGACGATCGGAAAAACTGTTTTTT. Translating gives CASSTSGGRSEKLFF.

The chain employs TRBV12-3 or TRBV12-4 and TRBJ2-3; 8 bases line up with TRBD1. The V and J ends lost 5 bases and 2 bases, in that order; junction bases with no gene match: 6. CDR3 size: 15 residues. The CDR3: CASSPPTGDTDTQYF. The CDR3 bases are TGTGCCAGCAGTCCGCCGACAGGGGACACAGATACGCAGTATTTT.

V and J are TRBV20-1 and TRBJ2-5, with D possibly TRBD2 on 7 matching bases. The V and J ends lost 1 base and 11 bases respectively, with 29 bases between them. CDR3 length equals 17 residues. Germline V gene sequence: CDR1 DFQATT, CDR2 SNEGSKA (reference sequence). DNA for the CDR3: TGCAGTGCTAGAGTGGTGGCGGGGGCTAGTTTCTACAATGAGCAGTACTTC. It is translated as CSARVVAGASFYNEQYF.

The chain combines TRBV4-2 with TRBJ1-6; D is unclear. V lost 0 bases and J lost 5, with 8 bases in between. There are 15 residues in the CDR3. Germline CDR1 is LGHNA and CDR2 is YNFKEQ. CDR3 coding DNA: TGTGCCAGCAGCCAAGATCCTTATAATAATTCACCCCTCCACTTT. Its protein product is CASSQDPYNNSPLHF.

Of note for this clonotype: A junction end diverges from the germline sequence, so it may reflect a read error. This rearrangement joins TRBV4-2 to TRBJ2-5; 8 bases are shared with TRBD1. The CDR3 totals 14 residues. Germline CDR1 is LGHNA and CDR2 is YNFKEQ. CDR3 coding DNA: TGTGTCAGCAGCCAAGGACAGGGAGAGGAGACCCAGTACTTC. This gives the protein CVSSQGQGEETQYF.

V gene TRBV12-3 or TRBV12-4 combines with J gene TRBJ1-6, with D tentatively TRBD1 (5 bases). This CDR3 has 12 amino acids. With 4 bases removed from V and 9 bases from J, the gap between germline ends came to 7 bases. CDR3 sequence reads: CASSSDISPLHF. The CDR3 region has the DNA TGTGCCAGCAGTTCGGACATTTCACCCCTCCACTTT.

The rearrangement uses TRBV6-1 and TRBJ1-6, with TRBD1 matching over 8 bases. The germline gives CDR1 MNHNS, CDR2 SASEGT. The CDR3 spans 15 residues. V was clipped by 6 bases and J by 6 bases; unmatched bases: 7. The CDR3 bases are TGTGCCAGCAGGAGTCAGGGGGCGCTTAATTCACCCCTCCACTTT. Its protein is CASRSQGALNSPLHF.

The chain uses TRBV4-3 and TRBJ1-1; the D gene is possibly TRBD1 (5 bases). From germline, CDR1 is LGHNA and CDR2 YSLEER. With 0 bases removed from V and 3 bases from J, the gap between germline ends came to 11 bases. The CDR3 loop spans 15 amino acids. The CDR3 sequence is CASSQEEGRDTEAFF. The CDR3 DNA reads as TGCGCCAGCAGCCAAGAGGAGGGACGGGACACTGAAGCTTTCTTT.

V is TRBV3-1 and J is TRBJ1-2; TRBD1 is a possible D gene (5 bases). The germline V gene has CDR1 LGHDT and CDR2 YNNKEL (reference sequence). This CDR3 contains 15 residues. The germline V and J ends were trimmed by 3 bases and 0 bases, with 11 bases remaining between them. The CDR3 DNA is TGTGCCAGCAGCCACTCGGACAATCCTAACTATGGCTACACCTTC. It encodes CASSHSDNPNYGYTF.

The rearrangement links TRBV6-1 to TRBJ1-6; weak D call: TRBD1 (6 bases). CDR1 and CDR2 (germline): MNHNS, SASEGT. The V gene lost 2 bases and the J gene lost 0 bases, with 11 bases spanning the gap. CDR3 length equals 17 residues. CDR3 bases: TGTGCCAGCAGTGAATGGGGGACAAACTCCTATAATTCACCCCTCCACTTT. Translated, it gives CASSEWGTNSYNSPLHF.

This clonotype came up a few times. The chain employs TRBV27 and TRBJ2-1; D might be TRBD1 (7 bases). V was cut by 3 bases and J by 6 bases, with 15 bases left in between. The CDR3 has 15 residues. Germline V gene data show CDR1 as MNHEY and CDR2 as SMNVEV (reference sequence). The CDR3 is CASSFAAQGGNEQFF. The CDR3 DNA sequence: TGTGCCAGCAGTTTCGCGGCGCAGGGGGGCAATGAGCAGTTCTTC.

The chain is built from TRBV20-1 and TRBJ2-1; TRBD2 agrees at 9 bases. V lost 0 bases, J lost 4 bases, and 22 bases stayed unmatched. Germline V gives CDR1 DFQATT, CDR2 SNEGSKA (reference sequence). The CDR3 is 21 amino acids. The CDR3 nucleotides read TGCAGTGCTAGAGATCCAAGTTGGGCTGCAGCGGGGGGCTTCGTGTACAATGAGCAGTTCTTC. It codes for CSARDPSWAAAGGFVYNEQFF.

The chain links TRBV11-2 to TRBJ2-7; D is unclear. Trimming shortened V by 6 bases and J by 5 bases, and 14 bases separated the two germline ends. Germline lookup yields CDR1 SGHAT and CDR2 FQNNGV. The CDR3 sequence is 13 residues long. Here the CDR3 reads CASRPSVPHEQYF. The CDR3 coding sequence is TGTGCCAGCAGGCCCTCGGTCCCCCACGAGCAGTACTTC.

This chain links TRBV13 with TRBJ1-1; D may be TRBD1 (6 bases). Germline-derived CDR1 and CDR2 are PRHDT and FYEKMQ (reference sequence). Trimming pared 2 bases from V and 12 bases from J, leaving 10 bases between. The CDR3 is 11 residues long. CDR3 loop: CASSLNRESFF. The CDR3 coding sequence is TGTGCCAGCAGCTTAAACAGGGAGTCTTTCTTT.

The CDR3 loop is CASSLLWADTQYF. In DNA form, the CDR3 reads TGTGCCAGCAGTTTATTGTGGGCAGATACGCAGTATTTT. V and J are TRBV12-3 or TRBV12-4 and TRBJ2-3, with D unclear. With 2 bases removed from V and 4 bases from J, the gap between germline ends came to 7 bases. This CDR3 is 13 amino acids long.

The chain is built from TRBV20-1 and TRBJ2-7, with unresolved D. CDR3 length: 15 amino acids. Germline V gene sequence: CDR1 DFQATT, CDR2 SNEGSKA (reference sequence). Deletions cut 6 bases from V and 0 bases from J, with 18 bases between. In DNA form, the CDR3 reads TGCAGTGCCCACCCCCTAGAGTGGAGCTCCTACGAGCAGTACTTC. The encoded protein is CSAHPLEWSSYEQYF.

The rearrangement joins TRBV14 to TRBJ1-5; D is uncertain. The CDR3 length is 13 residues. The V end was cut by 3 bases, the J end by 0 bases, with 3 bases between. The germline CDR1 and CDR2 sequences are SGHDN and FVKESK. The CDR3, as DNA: TGTGCCAGCAGCCAGTTTAGCAATCAGCCCCAGCATTTT. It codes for CASSQFSNQPQHF.

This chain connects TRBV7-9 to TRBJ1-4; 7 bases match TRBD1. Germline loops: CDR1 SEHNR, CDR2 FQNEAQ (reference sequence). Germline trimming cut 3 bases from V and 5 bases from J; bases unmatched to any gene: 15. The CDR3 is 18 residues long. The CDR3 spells CASSFGQEIPPPNEKLFF. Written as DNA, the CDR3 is TGTGCCAGCAGCTTTGGACAGGAAATCCCTCCACCAAATGAAAAACTGTTTTTT.